This T cell receptor (beta chain) originates from a study of blood T cell repertoires in COVID-19. The cohort comprised adults aged about 18 to 90 years residing in 20 to 25 US areas. Cohort allocation depended upon clinical history that participants reported. Per germline, CDR1 LNHDA and CDR2 SQIVND (reference sequence). The trim removed 5 bases at V and 2 bases at J, leaving 3 bases unmatched. The CDR3 has 13 amino acids. The assay was immunoSEQ multiplex PCR, and TCRdb's table has in-frame clones only and misses some. Among over 250,000 clones listed, about 90% were seen once. The genes are TRBV19 and TRBJ2-7, with 7 positions matching TRBD2. This sequence originates from an older woman who had recovered from COVID-19. Source material: PBMCs or T cells enriched from blood (not recorded which). The CDR3 sequence: CASSPAGTYEQYF. CDR3 in DNA: TGTGCCAGTAGTCCAGCGGGGACCTACGAGCAGTACTTC.